The clone carrying this T cell receptor beta chain was picked up a small number of times. The antigen is not known. Germline lookup yields CDR1 SNHLY and CDR2 FYNNEI. V lost 4 bases to trimming and J lost 7 bases; unmatched junction nucleotides: 9. The CDR3 covers 15 residues. These data are taken from a study of beta chain features in type 1 diabetes. Expressed TCRB transcripts were sequenced because the entire RNA isolate underwent reverse transcription. Sequenced by immunoSEQ multiplex PCR; TCRdb stores in-frame clones only, minus some. The sample has 600,000 or so clones, approximately 13% seen once; the top ten hold roughly 0.12%. General observations from the study: The study found moderately but significantly shorter TCRB CDR3s in all four CD4+ subsets of Type 1 diabetes patients.

Material for sequencing was naive CD4+ T cells from blood. This chain links TRBV2 with TRBJ1-4; 7 nucleotides match TRBD1. The TCR originated in a man aged 25-45 years with type 1 diabetes. The CDR3 region is CASSGQGVRVEKLFF. Here the CDR3 DNA reads TGTGCCAGCAGTGGGCAGGGGGTTCGCGTTGAAAAACTGTTTTTT.